These 30 T cell receptor beta chains were sequenced from one sample in a study of T cell repertoires in cytomegalovirus infection. TCRdb reprocessed the reads via MiXCR and lists one record per CDR3 protein. The table has 400,000 to 550,000 distinct CDR3 sequences, approximately 10% seen once. Sample: PBMCs. The receptors were gathered from a human donor in good health (CMV status not recorded). Some clones in this sample may be carry-over from other donors' samples.

This clonotype has more than one count but fewer than ten. The CDR3 sequence is CASSYAGTGNTGELFF. CDR3 in DNA: TGTGCCAGCAGTTACGCCGGGACAGGCAACACCGGGGAGCTGTTTTTT. The gene calls are TRBV6-5 and TRBJ2-2, with 8 bases matching TRBD1. After removal of 2 bases from V and 2 bases from J, the junction contained 4 bases not matched to a gene. CDR1 and CDR2 (germline): MNHEY, SVGAGI. This CDR3 comprises 16 residues.

This clonotype was found many times. The chain recombines TRBV14 with TRBJ2-7, with TRBD2 matching over 16 bases. CDR3 size: 15 residues. The V gene's germline CDR1 is SGHDN and CDR2 FVKESK. After removal of 4 bases from V and 5 bases from J, the junction contained 2 bases not matched to a gene. The DNA for the CDR3 is TGTGCCAGCAGCCCCGGGACTAGCGGGAGGGACGAGCAGTACTTC. Encoded protein: CASSPGTSGRDEQYF.

This clonotype was counted only a few times. The V and J genes are TRBV15 and TRBJ2-3, with TRBD2 matching over 9 bases. Germline lookup yields CDR1 LNHNV and CDR2 YYDKDF (reference sequence). The CDR3 runs 15 residues. Unmatched junction bases numbered 8, after V lost 5 bases and J lost 5 bases. CDR3 in DNA: TGTGCCACCAGCTTGCGGGGGGGCCGGGGAGATACGCAGTATTTT. Translation gives CATSLRGGRGDTQYF.

At least ten counts were recorded for this clonotype. CDR3 residues: CASSLPQSTGDEQYF. CDR3 in DNA: TGTGCCAGCAGCTTACCCCAATCGACCGGGGACGAGCAGTACTTC. V is TRBV7-8 and J is TRBJ2-7; possibly TRBD2 for D (5 bases). The CDR3 length is 15 residues. In germline, CDR1 is SGHVS, CDR2 FQNEAQ. V lost 2 bases and J lost 5, with 16 bases in between.

In this sample, this clonotype is medium-sized. This chain uses TRBV7-2 with TRBJ2-5; D is unresolved. Trimming left V 1 base short and J 5 bases short, with 11 bases between. This CDR3 is built from 14 residues. CDR1 is SGHTA, CDR2 FQGNSA, per germline. Here the CDR3 reads CASSLDVGTETQYF. The CDR3 DNA reads TGTGCCAGCAGCTTAGATGTGGGAACGGAGACCCAGTACTTC.

The sample holds many counts of this clonotype. V gene TRBV28 combines with J gene TRBJ2-7; the D gene is possibly TRBD1 (5 bases). V lost 6 bases and J 4 bases, leaving 10 bases between the germline ends. Looked up from germline, CDR1 is MDHEN and CDR2 is SYDVKM. The CDR3 contains 12 residues. The CDR3 bases are TGTGCCAGCAGCCCAGGGATGTACGAGCAGTACTTC. Its translation: CASSPGMYEQYF.

This clonotype was picked up many times. The chain combines TRBV5-5 with TRBJ1-2; no clear D gene. The CDR3 covers 14 residues. CDR1 and CDR2 (germline): SGHKS, YYEKEE (reference sequence). Trimming pared 1 base from V and 2 bases from J, leaving 9 bases between. For the CDR3, the DNA is TGTGCCAGCAGCTTGAATGGAGAGAACTATGGCTACACCTTC. Protein: CASSLNGENYGYTF.

This clonotype was detected ten times or more. The gene calls are TRBV12-3 or TRBV12-4 and TRBJ1-1, with TRBD1 matching over 9 bases. V shed 3 bases, J shed 6 bases, and the junction held 5 bases outside the gene matches. CDR3 length: 14 amino acids. The CDR3: CASSLGQGGSEAFF. CDR3 in DNA: TGTGCCAGCAGTTTGGGACAGGGAGGCTCTGAAGCTTTCTTT.

This clonotype was seen repeatedly, ten times or more. The chain employs TRBV2 and TRBJ1-2, with D unclear. Per the germline V gene, CDR1 is SNHLY and CDR2 is FYNNEI. Trimming stripped 5 bases from V and 2 bases from J, with 9 bases between. The CDR3 is 13 amino acids. The CDR3 nucleotides are TGTGCCAGCAGTCTCGACAAAAACTATGGCTACACCTTC. Its translation: CASSLDKNYGYTF.

Many counts were recorded for this clonotype. CDR3 amino acids: CASRGGSQETQYF. The CDR3 DNA reads TGTGCCAGCAGGGGGGGATCTCAAGAGACCCAGTACTTC. This chain links TRBV12-3 or TRBV12-4 with TRBJ2-5, with a weak D call TRBD2 (6 bases). The V and J ends lost 6 bases and 2 bases respectively, with 10 bases between them. There are 13 residues in the CDR3.

This clonotype was seen ten or more times. This chain links TRBV7-2 with TRBJ2-5; a possible D gene is TRBD2 (7 bases). The CDR3 consists of 15 residues. V was cut by 4 bases and J by 3 bases, with 15 bases left in between. In germline, CDR1 is SGHTA, CDR2 FQGNSA. The CDR3 loop reads CASSSKGGAEETQYF. The CDR3 nucleotides read TGTGCCAGCAGCTCTAAAGGGGGGGCGGAAGAGACCCAGTACTTC.

This sequence joins TRBV5-1 and TRBJ2-3; D may be TRBD2 (6 bases). Per the germline V gene, CDR1 is SGHRS and CDR2 is YFSETQ. Trimming cost V 1 base and J 1 base, with 10 bases left between them. The CDR3 extends over 15 amino acids. The CDR3 reads CASSLTPGGTDTQYF. In DNA, the CDR3 is TGCGCCAGCAGCTTGACACCGGGGGGCACAGATACGCAGTATTTT.

In its sample, this clonotype was seen many times. V and J are TRBV4-1 and TRBJ2-1; no definite D call. The germline V gene encodes CDR1 MGHRA and CDR2 YSYEKL. This CDR3 is 13 amino acids long. Trimming took off 11 bases at V and 5 bases at J, with 16 bases between the two ends. CDR3 nucleotide sequence: TGCGCCGTGGTAGACCCTTCCAACAATGAGCAGTTCTTC. Protein sequence: CAVVDPSNNEQFF.

This clonotype has at least ten counts. The chain uses TRBV20-1 and TRBJ2-3, with TRBD2 as a possible D gene (5 bases). Deletions cut 6 bases from V and 3 bases from J, with 16 bases between. This CDR3 is built from 14 residues. Germline lookup yields CDR1 DFQATT and CDR2 SNEGSKA (reference sequence). CDR3 nucleotides: TGCAGTGCCCTGAGAGGGATGGGAACAGATACGCAGTATTTT. Translated, it gives CSALRGMGTDTQYF.

This clonotype has a count of ten or more. CDR3 loop: CAISDRLGKREGQNEQFF. The CDR3 DNA reads TGTGCCATCAGTGATAGGTTGGGGAAGCGGGAGGGCCAGAATGAGCAGTTCTTC. The genes are TRBV10-3 and TRBJ2-1, with 10 positions matching TRBD2. Germline loops: CDR1 ENHRY, CDR2 SYGVKD. Trimming cost V 3 bases and J 7 bases; bases outside gene matches: 15. The CDR3 is made up of 18 amino acids.

With respect to this clonotype: A much larger clone is a single base away; this may be a read error. V gene TRBV6-8 combines with J gene TRBJ2-2; TRBD1 matches 11 bases. There are 14 residues in the CDR3. Germline V lookup: CDR1 MNHGY, CDR2 SAAAGT. DNA of the CDR3: TGTCCCAGCAGGTGGACAGGGGGCGAGGGGGAGCTGTTTTTT. Translation gives CPSRWTGGEGELFF.

This clonotype was observed many times. The chain combines TRBV7-2 with TRBJ2-1, with TRBD2 as a possible D gene (5 bases). CDR3 size: 15 residues. The germline CDR1 and CDR2 sequences are SGHTA and FQGNSA. Trimming removed 6 bases from V and 4 bases from J, with 16 bases in between. The CDR3 DNA reads as TGTGCCAGCAGTGCCGGAAGAGCGGTGTACAATGAGCAGTTCTTC. It is translated as CASSAGRAVYNEQFF.

This chain joins TRBV6-6 and TRBJ1-5; D might be TRBD1 (6 bases). The V end was cut by 0 bases, the J end by 5 bases, with 11 bases between. CDR3 length equals 15 residues. Germline lookup yields CDR1 MNHNY and CDR2 SVGAGI (reference sequence). CDR3 protein: CASSYSGGQDQPQHF. In nucleotides, the CDR3 is TGTGCCAGCAGTTACTCGGGGGGGCAGGATCAGCCCCAGCATTTT.

In nucleotides, the CDR3 is TGTGCCAGCAGCGTAAATCGCGGGGAAGACGGTCCAGGAAACACCATATATTTT. This translates into CASSVNRGEDGPGNTIYF. V usage is TRBV9 and J usage is TRBJ1-3; D is ambiguous. V dropped 1 base and J dropped 4 bases, with 21 bases sitting between them. This CDR3 is 18 amino acids long. Per germline, CDR1 SGDLS and CDR2 YYNGEE.

This rearrangement joins TRBV29-1 to TRBJ2-3; 8 bases line up with TRBD2. The CDR3 loop spans 13 amino acids. With 2 bases clipped from V and 9 bases from J, the junction kept 7 bases outside the gene matches. CDR1 is SQVTM and CDR2 is ANQGSEA in the germline V gene. CDR3 sequence (DNA): TGCAGCGTTGAACCAGCGGGAGCAGTAACGCAGTATTTT. Translating gives CSVEPAGAVTQYF.

This clonotype was seen many times. The rearrangement uses TRBV6-6 and TRBJ2-1, with D hard to call. CDR1 MNHNY and CDR2 SVGAGI come from the germline V gene (reference sequence). Trimming took off 2 bases at V and 3 bases at J, with 17 bases between the two ends. This CDR3 has 17 residues. The chain's CDR3 is CASSYPWTGGLYNEQFF. In DNA, the CDR3 is TGTGCCAGCAGTTACCCTTGGACGGGTGGCCTCTACAATGAGCAGTTCTTC.

Only a few counts were recorded for this clonotype. This chain uses TRBV7-6 with TRBJ2-2; TRBD1 is a possible D gene (6 bases). Trimming pared 5 bases from V and 4 bases from J, leaving 17 bases between. CDR3 length: 16 residues. The germline CDR1 and CDR2 sequences are SGHVS and FNYEAQ. The CDR3 loop reads CASSLGHRVATGELFF. The CDR3 region has the DNA TGTGCCAGCAGCCTCGGACACAGGGTGGCCACCGGGGAGCTGTTTTTT.

In this sample, this clonotype turned up many times. The gene calls are TRBV5-1 and TRBJ1-1; D not resolved. There are 13 residues in the CDR3. Germline-derived CDR1 and CDR2 are SGHRS and YFSETQ. V lost 1 base and J 0 bases, leaving 4 bases between the germline ends. This CDR3 is CASSLNMNTEAFF. CDR3 bases: TGCGCCAGCAGCTTGAACATGAACACTGAAGCTTTCTTT.

This clonotype was detected ten times or more. This chain uses TRBV5-1 with TRBJ2-7; the D gene is possibly TRBD2 (6 bases). Germline V lookup: CDR1 SGHRS, CDR2 YFSETQ. This CDR3 is 12 amino acids long. V was shortened by 4 bases and J by 7 bases, with 12 bases between the two germline ends. CDR3: CASSPGDREQYF. The CDR3 DNA reads as TGCGCCAGCAGCCCGGGAGATCGGGAGCAGTACTTC. Complete variable domain (other parts from reference TRBV5-1 and TRBJ2-7): KAGVTQTPRYLIKTRGQQVTLSCSPISGHRSVSWYQQTPGQGLQFLFEYFSETQRNKGNFPGRFSGRQFSNSRSEMNVSTLELGDSALYLCASSPGDREQYFGPGTRLTVT.

This clonotype was picked up many times. The V and J genes are TRBV3-1 and TRBJ1-4; no firm D call. CDR1 is LGHDT and CDR2 is YNNKEL in the germline V gene (reference sequence). V shed 3 bases and J shed 5 bases, with 10 bases lying between them. The CDR3 totals 14 residues. In nucleotides, the CDR3 is TGTGCCAGCAGCCAGCCTGGGCTCAATGAAAAACTGTTTTTT. Translation: CASSQPGLNEKLFF. Supplemented by reference TRBV3-1 and TRBJ1-4, the full variable domain reads DTAVSQTPKYLVTQMGNDKSIKCEQNLGHDTMYWYKQDSKKFLKIMFSYNNKELIINETVPNRFSPKSPDKAHLNLHINSLELGDSAVYFCASSQPGLNEKLFFGSGTQLSVL.

Concerning this clonotype: One base away lies a much larger clone, so this may be a sequencing read error. The chain links TRBV3-1 to TRBJ1-2, with 7 bases lining up with TRBD1. Germline V gives CDR1 LGHDT, CDR2 YNNKEL (reference sequence). The CDR3 runs 15 residues. DNA of the CDR3: TGTGCCAGCAGCCCGGACAGGAACGCTTACTATGTCTACACCTTC. Its translation: CASSPDRNAYYVYTF.

The genes are TRBV13 and TRBJ2-1; no definite D call. The ends were cut back, 3 bases at V and 1 base at J, with 7 bases in the middle. CDR3 length: 14 amino acids. CDR1 and CDR2 (germline): PRHDT, FYEKMQ (reference sequence). CDR3 in amino acids: CASSLSFSYNEQFF. CDR3 nucleotide sequence: TGTGCCAGCAGCTTGTCTTTTTCCTACAATGAGCAGTTCTTC.

This clonotype was seen at least ten times. The chain has TRBV7-3 and TRBJ2-1; maybe TRBD2 (7 bases). This CDR3 region has 13 residues. V shed 4 bases and J shed 7 bases, with 11 bases lying between them. CDR1 is SGHTA, CDR2 FQGTGA, per germline. The CDR3 nucleotides are TGTGCCAGCAGCTCGGGGGGCTTGAATGAGCAGTTCTTC. The encoded protein is CASSSGGLNEQFF.

This clonotype was picked up many times. This chain links TRBV28 with TRBJ2-7; 8 bases map to TRBD1. Germline lookup yields CDR1 MDHEN and CDR2 SYDVKM. CDR3 length: 15 amino acids. Trimming removed 6 bases from V and 3 bases from J; junction bases left unmatched: 10. The CDR3: CASSTPGQAIYEQYF. The CDR3 DNA is TGTGCCAGCAGCACGCCGGGACAGGCGATCTACGAGCAGTACTTC.

Ten or more counts support this clonotype. The rearrangement links TRBV27 to TRBJ1-1, with 7 bases matching TRBD1. From germline, CDR1 is MNHEY and CDR2 SMNVEV (reference sequence). After removal of 4 bases from V and 1 base from J, the junction contained 3 bases not matched to a gene. The CDR3 covers 14 residues. The CDR3 region is CASSWDRRNTEAFF. DNA of the CDR3: TGTGCCAGCAGTTGGGACAGACGGAACACTGAAGCTTTCTTT.